The subject of this entry is one T cell receptor beta chain. The antigen remains unidentified. TCRdb analysed the 5' RACE reads with MiXCR anew, one entry per CDR3 protein. Found here are about 520,000 distinct CDR3 sequences, less than 25% of them singletons; the top ten hold about 0.99%. The data derive from a study of identical twins. Findings and caveats of the study: It was possible that invariant MAIT and iNKT cells partly confounded the zero-insertion analyses. In beta out-of-frame sequences, the excess sharing between twins was weaker.

Every donor was a healthy Caucasian. The CDR3 is 16 residues long. Germline trimming cut 5 bases from V and 0 bases from J; bases unmatched to any gene: 5. From germline, CDR1 is SGHVT and CDR2 SQSDAQ. These data were also filed under a second study, of T cells expressing NK-cell markers. From that paper: Among eight sequenced donors, seven carried HCMV seropositivity while one was seronegative.

The sequencing input was CD4+ T cells sorted from blood. This rearrangement joins TRBV7-4 to TRBJ2-7; 12 bases fit TRBD2. This TCR derives from a woman aged 18-29 years in good health. In nucleotides, the CDR3 is TGTGCCAGCAGCACCCTGACTAGCGGGGGCTCCTACGAGCAGTACTTC. It translates to CASSTLTSGGSYEQYF.